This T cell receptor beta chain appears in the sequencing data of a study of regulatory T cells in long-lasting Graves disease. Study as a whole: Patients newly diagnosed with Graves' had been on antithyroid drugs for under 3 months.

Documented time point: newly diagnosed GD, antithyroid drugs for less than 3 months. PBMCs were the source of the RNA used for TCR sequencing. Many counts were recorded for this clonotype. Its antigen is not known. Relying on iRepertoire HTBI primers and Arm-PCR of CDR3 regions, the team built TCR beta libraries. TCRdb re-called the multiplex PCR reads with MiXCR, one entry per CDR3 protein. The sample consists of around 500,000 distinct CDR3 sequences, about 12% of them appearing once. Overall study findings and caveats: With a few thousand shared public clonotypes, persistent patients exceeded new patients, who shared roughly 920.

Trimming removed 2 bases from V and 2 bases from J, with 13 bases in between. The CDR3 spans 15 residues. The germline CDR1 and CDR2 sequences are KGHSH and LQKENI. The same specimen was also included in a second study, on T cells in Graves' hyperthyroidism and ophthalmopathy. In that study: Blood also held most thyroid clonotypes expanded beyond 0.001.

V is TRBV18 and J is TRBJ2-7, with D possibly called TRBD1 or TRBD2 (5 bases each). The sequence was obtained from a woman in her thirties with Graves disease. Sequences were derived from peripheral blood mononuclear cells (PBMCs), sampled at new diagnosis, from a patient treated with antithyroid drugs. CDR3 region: CASSPSRGVAYEQYF. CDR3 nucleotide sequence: TGTGCCAGCTCACCATCAAGAGGGGTAGCCTACGAGCAGTACTTC. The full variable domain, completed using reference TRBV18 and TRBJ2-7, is NAGVMQNPRHLVRRRGQEARLRCSPMKGHSHVYWYRQLPEEGLKFMVYLQKENIIDESGMPKERFSAEFPKEGPSILRIQQVVRGDSAAYFCASSPSRGVAYEQYFGPGTRLTVT.